The clone carrying this T cell receptor beta chain was counted only a few times. Its antigen is not identified. This record comes from a study of T-cell memory formation after mild COVID-19. Study-wide results and caveats: Largely, contracting CD4+ clones fell within CM and EM, and contracting CD8+ clones within EMRA. The study detected some responding clones in pre-infection memory, suggesting cross-reactive memory joined.

The germline V gene has CDR1 DFQATT and CDR2 SNEGSKA (reference sequence). V lost 4 bases to trimming and J lost 2 bases; unmatched junction nucleotides: 3. The CDR3 contains 13 residues. 5'RACE primed from the constant segment yielded TCR alpha and TCR beta cDNA libraries bearing sample barcodes and UMIs. TCRdb processed the 5' RACE reads anew with MiXCR; each CDR3 protein has one entry. The sample holds 400,000 to 500,000 distinct CDR3 sequences, 24% seen once. Sample: PBMCs or a T cell subset sorted from them (not recorded which). The V call is TRBV20-1, the J call TRBJ2-3; TRBD2 matches at 7 bases. The TCR originated in an adult woman who had mild COVID-19 (a few samples of this study predate the infection). Cell type and time point are not known. CDR3 sequence: CSAMAGATDTQYF. CDR3 bases: TGCAGTGCTATGGCGGGAGCCACAGATACGCAGTATTTT.